The 12 T cell receptor beta chains below were found in one sample sequenced in a study of blood T cell repertoires in COVID-19. Here immunoSEQ multiplex PCR was the method, and the copy in TCRdb shows in-frame clones only, minus some. The sample lists just over 150,000 clones, 75% to 85% seen once, with nearly 10% in the top ten. Sequencing was carried out using peripheral blood. Source of these receptors: a woman between 45 and 65 years old with acute or convalescent COVID-19.

The chain links TRBV18 to TRBJ2-4; D is perhaps TRBD2 (5 bases). Germline V gene sequence: CDR1 KGHSH, CDR2 LQKENI. The CDR3 is made up of 16 amino acids. Trimming shortened V by 3 bases and J by 4 bases, and 16 bases separated the two germline ends. The CDR3 DNA reads as TGTGCCAGCTCACCTCGGTTACCAGCGGATAAAAACATTCAGTACTTC. It encodes CASSPRLPADKNIQYF.

In its sample, this clone was seen a few times. This same CDR3 is encoded by further DNA sequences in the sample. The CDR3 sequence: CASSPGQGYGYTF. CDR3 in DNA: TGCGCCAGCAGCCCGGGACAGGGGTATGGCTACACCTTC. This sequence joins TRBV5-1 and TRBJ1-2, with 10 bases matching TRBD1. Germline loops: CDR1 SGHRS, CDR2 YFSETQ. This CDR3 is built from 13 residues. V trimming: 4 bases; J trimming: 5 bases; junction bases outside the gene matches: 2. Looking up the rest from reference TRBV5-1 and TRBJ1-2 gives the full variable domain: KAGVTQTPRYLIKTRGQQVTLSCSPISGHRSVSWYQQTPGQGLQFLFEYFSETQRNKGNFPGRFSGRQFSNSRSEMNVSTLELGDSALYLCASSPGQGYGYTFGSGTRLTVV.

This chain uses TRBV5-4 with TRBJ2-7, with no clear D. V lost 3 bases and J lost 6, with 10 bases in between. The CDR3 loop spans 12 amino acids. CDR1 is SGHNT and CDR2 is YYREEE in the germline V gene (reference sequence). CDR3 protein: CASSYEGAEQYF. In nucleotides, the CDR3 is TGTGCCAGCAGCTACGAAGGAGCCGAGCAGTACTTC.

The V call is TRBV19, the J call TRBJ2-5; TRBD2 aligns across 9 bases. The junction had 4 bases not matched to a gene; V was cut back by 4 bases and J by 1 base. Germline V CDR1 and CDR2: LNHDA, SQIVND (reference sequence). The CDR3 covers 15 residues. CDR3 in DNA: TGTGCCAGTAGTAAACTAGCGGGCGCCCAAGAGACCCAGTACTTC. Its translation: CASSKLAGAQETQYF.

The chain uses TRBV11-2 and TRBJ2-3; D is undetermined. V dropped 3 bases and J dropped 3 bases, with 7 bases sitting between them. CDR3 length equals 13 residues. CDR1 SGHAT and CDR2 FQNNGV come from the germline V gene. This CDR3 reads CASSFVQTDTQYF. The CDR3 nucleotides read TGTGCCAGCAGCTTTGTACAGACAGATACGCAGTATTTT. Looking up the rest from reference TRBV11-2 and TRBJ2-3 gives the full variable domain: EAGVAQSPRYKIIEKRQSVAFWCNPISGHATLYWYQQILGQGPKLLIQFQNNGVVDDSQLPKDRFSAERLKGVDSTLKIQPAKLEDSAVYLCASSFVQTDTQYFGPGTRLTVL.

The V gene is TRBV9, the J gene TRBJ1-6; TRBD1 aligns across 8 bases. V lost 0 bases, J lost 5 bases, and 4 bases stayed unmatched. The germline V gene encodes CDR1 SGDLS and CDR2 YYNGEE. This CDR3 contains 16 residues. The CDR3 coding sequence is TGTGCCAGCAGCGTAGCCTCCAGGGGGCATAATTCACCCCTCCACTTT. As protein: CASSVASRGHNSPLHF.

The CDR3 reads CSVAAPTEDGTDTQYF. The CDR3, as DNA: TGCAGCGTTGCGGCGCCGACAGAGGACGGCACAGATACGCAGTATTTT. The V and J genes are TRBV29-1 and TRBJ2-3; D possibly corresponds to TRBD1 (5 bases). Germline assignment: CDR1 SQVTM and CDR2 ANQGSEA. This CDR3 comprises 16 residues. The V end lost 4 bases, the J end lost 1 base, and 18 bases lay between the germline ends.

CDR3 region: CASSESRGQETQYF. The CDR3 DNA is TGTGCCAGCAGTGAATCGCGGGGGCAAGAGACCCAGTACTTC. This sequence joins TRBV2 and TRBJ2-5, with TRBD2 identical over 7 bases. Germline CDR1 and CDR2: SNHLY and FYNNEI. The J segment lost 2 bases and the V segment lost 2 bases, leaving 2 bases of the junction unmatched. The CDR3 runs 14 residues.

This clone turned up a few times. V and J are TRBV27 and TRBJ2-1; D is perhaps TRBD1 (5 bases). The CDR3 has 17 residues. Trimming took off 0 bases at V and 4 bases at J, with 16 bases between the two ends. Germline values: CDR1 MNHEY, CDR2 SMNVEV (reference sequence). In DNA, the CDR3 is TGTGCCAGCAGTTTATCCATCAGGGTGTGGGGTTACAATGAGCAGTTCTTC. It specifies CASSLSIRVWGYNEQFF.

V usage is TRBV6-2 or TRBV6-3 and J usage is TRBJ2-1; TRBD2 agrees at 9 bases. Germline assignment: CDR1 MNHEY and CDR2 SVGEGT. The CDR3 runs 15 residues. With 2 bases clipped from V and 9 bases from J, the junction kept 8 bases outside the gene matches. CDR3 sequence: CASSYAAGGVFEQFF. The CDR3 region has the DNA TGTGCCAGCAGTTACGCCGCGGGAGGGGTCTTTGAGCAGTTCTTC.

This clone was seen only a few times. V usage is TRBV5-6 and J usage is TRBJ1-5; 7 bases are shared with TRBD1. The CDR3 contains 15 residues. CDR1 is SGHDT and CDR2 is YYEEEE in the germline V gene. With V trimmed by 2 bases and J by 2 bases, 4 bases remained unmatched. In DNA form, the CDR3 reads TGTGCCAGCAGCTTTCAGGGGACAGGCAATCAGCCCCAGCATTTT. Translation gives CASSFQGTGNQPQHF.

With respect to this clone: One end of the junction fails to match germline, which may point to a read error. The chain couples TRBV4-1 to TRBJ2-1; TRBD2 aligns across 8 bases. Germline CDR1 MGHRA, CDR2 YSYEKL. The CDR3 consists of 16 residues. The CDR3: CVSSQDPAGAYNEQFF. CDR3 DNA sequence: TGCGTCAGCAGCCAAGACCCAGCGGGAGCCTACAATGAGCAGTTCTTC.